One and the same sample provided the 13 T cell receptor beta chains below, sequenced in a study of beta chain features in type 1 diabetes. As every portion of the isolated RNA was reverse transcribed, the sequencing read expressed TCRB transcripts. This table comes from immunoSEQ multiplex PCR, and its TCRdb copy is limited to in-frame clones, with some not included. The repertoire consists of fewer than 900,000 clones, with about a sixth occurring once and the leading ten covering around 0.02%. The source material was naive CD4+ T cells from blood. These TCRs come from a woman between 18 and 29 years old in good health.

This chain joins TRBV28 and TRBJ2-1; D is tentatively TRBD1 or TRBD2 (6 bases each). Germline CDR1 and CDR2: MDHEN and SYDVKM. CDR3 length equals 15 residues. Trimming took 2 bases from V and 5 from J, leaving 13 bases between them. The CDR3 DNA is TGTGCCAGCAGTTTAGTGGGGGGCGCTGACAATGAGCAGTTCTTC. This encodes CASSLVGGADNEQFF. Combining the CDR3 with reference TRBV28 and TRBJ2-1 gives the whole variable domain DVKVTQSSRYLVKRTGEKVFLECVQDMDHENMFWYRQDPGLGLRLIYFSYDVKMKEKGDIPEGYSVSREKKERFSLILESASTNQTSMYLCASSLVGGADNEQFFGPGTRLTVL.

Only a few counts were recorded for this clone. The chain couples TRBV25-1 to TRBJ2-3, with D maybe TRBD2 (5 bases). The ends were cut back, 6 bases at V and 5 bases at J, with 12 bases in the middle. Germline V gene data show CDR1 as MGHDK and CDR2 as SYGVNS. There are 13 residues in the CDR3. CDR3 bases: TGTGCCAGCAGCGGACTTCTAGGAGATACGCAGTATTTT. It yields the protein CASSGLLGDTQYF.

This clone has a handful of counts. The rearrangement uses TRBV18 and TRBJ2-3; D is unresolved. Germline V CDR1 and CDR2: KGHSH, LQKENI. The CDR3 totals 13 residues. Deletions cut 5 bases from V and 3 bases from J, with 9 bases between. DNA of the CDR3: TGTGCCAGCTCAGGTCTGGAGACAGATACGCAGTATTTT. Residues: CASSGLETDTQYF.

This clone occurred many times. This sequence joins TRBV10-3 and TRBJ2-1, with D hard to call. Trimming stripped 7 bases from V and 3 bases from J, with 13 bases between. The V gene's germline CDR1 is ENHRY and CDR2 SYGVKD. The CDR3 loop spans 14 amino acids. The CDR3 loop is CAIIPDPIYNEQFF. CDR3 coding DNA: TGTGCCATCATCCCGGACCCGATCTACAATGAGCAGTTCTTC.

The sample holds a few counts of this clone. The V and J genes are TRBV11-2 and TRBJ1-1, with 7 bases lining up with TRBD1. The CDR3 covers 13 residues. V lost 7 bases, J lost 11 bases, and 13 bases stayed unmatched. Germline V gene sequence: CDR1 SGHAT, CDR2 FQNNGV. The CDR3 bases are TGTGCCAGCAAACTAAACAGGGGCCGGCAGGCTTTCTTT. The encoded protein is CASKLNRGRQAFF.

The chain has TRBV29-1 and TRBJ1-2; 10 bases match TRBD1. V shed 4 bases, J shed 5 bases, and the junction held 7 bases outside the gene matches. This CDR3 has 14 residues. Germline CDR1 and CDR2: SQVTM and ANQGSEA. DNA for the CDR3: TGCAGCGTTGTTCGTGGGGACAGGGGTTATGGCTACACCTTC. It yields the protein CSVVRGDRGYGYTF.

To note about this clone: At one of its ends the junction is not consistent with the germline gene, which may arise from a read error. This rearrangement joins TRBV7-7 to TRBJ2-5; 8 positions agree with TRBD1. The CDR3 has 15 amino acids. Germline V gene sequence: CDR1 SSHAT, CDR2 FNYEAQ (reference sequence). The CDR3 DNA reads TGTGCTAGCAGCTTAGACGGACAGGGAGAAGAGACCCAGTACTTC. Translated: CASSLDGQGEETQYF.

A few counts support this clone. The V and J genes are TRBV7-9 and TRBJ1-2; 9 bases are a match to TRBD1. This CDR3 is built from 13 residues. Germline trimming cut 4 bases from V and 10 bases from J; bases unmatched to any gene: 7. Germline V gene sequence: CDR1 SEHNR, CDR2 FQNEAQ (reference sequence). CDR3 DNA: TGTGCCAGCAGCTCCCTGAGGACAGGGGACTACACCTTC. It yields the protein CASSSLRTGDYTF.

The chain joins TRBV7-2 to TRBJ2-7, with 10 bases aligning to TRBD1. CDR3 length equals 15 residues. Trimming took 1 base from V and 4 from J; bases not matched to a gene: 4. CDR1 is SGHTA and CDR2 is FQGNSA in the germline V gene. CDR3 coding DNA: TGTGCCAGCAGCTTAGGACAGGGGGCGCGATACGAGCAGTACTTC. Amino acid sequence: CASSLGQGARYEQYF.

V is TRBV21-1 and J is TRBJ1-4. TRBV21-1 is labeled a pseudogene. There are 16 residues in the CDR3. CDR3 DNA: TGTGCCAGCAGCAGCCGGGACGGTGCAACTAATGAAAAACTGTTTTTT. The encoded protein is CASSSRDGATNEKLFF.

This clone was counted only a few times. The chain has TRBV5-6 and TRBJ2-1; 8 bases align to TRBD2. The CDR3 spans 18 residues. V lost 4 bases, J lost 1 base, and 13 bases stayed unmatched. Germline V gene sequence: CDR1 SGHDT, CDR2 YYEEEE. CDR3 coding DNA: TGTGCCAGCAGCCCCCCAGCGGGAGAGGGGAGATCCTACAATGAGCAGTTCTTC. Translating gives CASSPPAGEGRSYNEQFF.

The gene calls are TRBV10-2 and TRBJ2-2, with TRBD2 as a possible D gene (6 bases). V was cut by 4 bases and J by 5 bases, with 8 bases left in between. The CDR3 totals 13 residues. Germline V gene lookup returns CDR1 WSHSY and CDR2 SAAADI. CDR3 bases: TGCGCCAGCAGTGCCAGCGGGACCGGGGAGCTGTTTTTT. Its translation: CASSASGTGELFF.

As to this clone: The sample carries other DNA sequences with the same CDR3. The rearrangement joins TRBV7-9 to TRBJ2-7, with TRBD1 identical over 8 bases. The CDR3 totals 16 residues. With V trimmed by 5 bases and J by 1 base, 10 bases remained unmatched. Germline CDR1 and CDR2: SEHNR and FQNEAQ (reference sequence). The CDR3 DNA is TGTGCCAGCAGCACACGCCCCGGACAGGGATCCTACGAGCAGTACTTC. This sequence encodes CASSTRPGQGSYEQYF.